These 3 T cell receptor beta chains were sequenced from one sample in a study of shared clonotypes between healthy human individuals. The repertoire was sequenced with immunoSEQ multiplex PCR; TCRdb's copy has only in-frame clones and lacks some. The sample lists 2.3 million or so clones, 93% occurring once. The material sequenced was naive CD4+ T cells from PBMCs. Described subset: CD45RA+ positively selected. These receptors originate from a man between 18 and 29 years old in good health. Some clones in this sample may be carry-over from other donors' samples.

CDR3 coding DNA: TGTGCCAGCAGCCAATCAGGCAGGACGAACACTGAAGCTTTCTTT. Its translation: CASSQSGRTNTEAFF. V usage is TRBV16 and J usage is TRBJ1-1; D is unresolved. Deletions cut 0 bases from V and 1 base from J, with 9 bases between. From germline, CDR1 is KGHSY and CDR2 FQNENV. This CDR3 is 15 amino acids long.

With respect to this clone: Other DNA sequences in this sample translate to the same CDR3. The DNA of the CDR3 is TGTGCCAGCAGCTTAGCGGTCGGGACCGGGGAGCTGTTTTTT. Translated: CASSLAVGTGELFF. This chain uses TRBV7-2 with TRBJ2-2; D unresolved. Trimming left V 0 bases short and J 5 bases short, with 7 bases between. This CDR3 has 14 amino acids. Germline V gives CDR1 SGHTA, CDR2 FQGNSA.

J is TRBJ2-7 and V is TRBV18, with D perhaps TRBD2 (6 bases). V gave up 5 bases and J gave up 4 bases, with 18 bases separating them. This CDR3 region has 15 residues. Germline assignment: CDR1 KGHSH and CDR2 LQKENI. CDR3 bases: TGTGCCAGCTCAGAGGGCCCGGGGGACCTTTACGAGCAGTACTTC. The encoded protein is CASSEGPGDLYEQYF. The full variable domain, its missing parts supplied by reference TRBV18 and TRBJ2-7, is NAGVMQNPRHLVRRRGQEARLRCSPMKGHSHVYWYRQLPEEGLKFMVYLQKENIIDESGMPKERFSAEFPKEGPSILRIQQVVRGDSAAYFCASSEGPGDLYEQYFGPGTRLTVT.